This TCR beta chain was obtained from a study of T-cell reconstitution after alpha-beta-depleted transplantation in children. The library targeted TCRbeta and was prepared with unique molecular identifiers. TCRdb ran MiXCR on the PCR reads and lists one entry per CDR3 protein. Of around 70,000 distinct CDR3 sequences in the sample, approximately 10% were seen once. This clonotype came up many times. The sequence derives from a boy between 10 and 17 years old with acute myeloid leukemia, due to receive a stem cell transplant. The specimen comprised PBMCs, sampled before TCRalphabeta/CD19-depleted stem cell transplant.

CDR3 in DNA: TGCGCCAGCAGCACAGTCACGGGGGGCGGAGAGACCCAGTACTTC. Translating it yields CASSTVTGGGETQYF. This chain joins TRBV5-1 and TRBJ2-5; tentatively, D is TRBD2 (7 bases). This CDR3 is 15 amino acids long. The germline V gene has CDR1 SGHRS and CDR2 YFSETQ. V was shortened by 4 bases and J by 4 bases, with 17 bases between the two germline ends.